This entry lists 23 T cell receptor beta chains sequenced from one sample in a study of tumor-infiltrating lymphocytes in localized non-small cell lung cancer. TCRdb's table, derived via immunoSEQ multiplex PCR, lists solely in-frame clones and lacks some. Of over 11,000 clones in the sample, 65% to 90% were seen once. Sequencing was performed on lung tumor tissue. All receptors derive from a human donor with non-small cell lung cancer.

This chain uses TRBV6-6 with TRBJ1-6, with D uncertain. The CDR3 is 14 residues long. V dropped 2 bases and J dropped 5 bases, with 7 bases sitting between them. Germline V gene data show CDR1 as MNHNY and CDR2 as SVGAGI (reference sequence). In DNA form, the CDR3 reads TGTGCCAGCAGTTACCACAGTCATAATTCACCCCTCCACTTT. As protein: CASSYHSHNSPLHF.

This clone appeared a single time. The chain combines TRBV14 with TRBJ1-1; 10 nucleotides align to TRBD1. Per germline, CDR1 SGHDN and CDR2 FVKESK. V trimming: 4 bases; J trimming: 5 bases; junction bases outside the gene matches: 7. The CDR3 consists of 15 residues. CDR3 in DNA: TGTGCCAGCAGCCTCGACAGGGGGCGGTGGACTGAAGCTTTCTTT. Its translation is CASSLDRGRWTEAFF. Combining the CDR3 with reference TRBV14 and TRBJ1-1 gives the whole variable domain EAGVTQFPSHSVIEKGQTVTLRCDPISGHDNLYWYRRVMGKEIKFLLHFVKESKQDESGMPNNRFLAERTGGTYSTLKVQPAELEDSGVYFCASSLDRGRWTEAFFGQGTRLTVV.

The rearrangement uses TRBV18 and TRBJ2-5; 7 positions agree with TRBD2. The CDR3 has 14 residues. J gave up 1 base and V 6 bases, and 5 bases lay outside the gene matches. Germline CDR1 reads KGHSH; CDR2 reads LQKENI. The CDR3 region has the DNA TGTGCCAGCTCTCTGACTAGCAGCCAAGAGACCCAGTACTTC. Protein: CASSLTSSQETQYF.

The chain combines TRBV4-1 with TRBJ2-7; D is perhaps TRBD1 (6 bases). Trimming pared 5 bases from V and 7 bases from J, leaving 24 bases between. The germline V gene has CDR1 MGHRA and CDR2 YSYEKL. This CDR3 is 16 amino acids long. As DNA, the CDR3 is TGCGCCAGCAGCTCTACTTCCGGAGACAGGCCCAGGGAGCAGTACTTC. It encodes CASSSTSGDRPREQYF.

This chain connects TRBV7-9 to TRBJ1-1; D unresolved. The V end was cut by 4 bases, the J end by 4 bases, with 10 bases between. Germline V lookup: CDR1 SEHNR, CDR2 FQNEAQ (reference sequence). The CDR3 has 13 amino acids. The CDR3 reads CASSSSASTEAFF. The CDR3 DNA is TGTGCCAGCAGCTCCTCGGCTTCCACTGAAGCTTTCTTT.

The chain has TRBV28 and TRBJ1-5, with 8 bases lining up with TRBD1. After removal of 6 bases from V and 9 bases from J, the junction contained 13 bases not matched to a gene. This CDR3 is 15 amino acids long. Germline V gives CDR1 MDHEN, CDR2 SYDVKM. As DNA, the CDR3 is TGTGCCAGCAGGTACCGGGACAGGACACTGGGGCCCCAGCATTTT. It specifies CASRYRDRTLGPQHF.

CDR3 amino acids: CASSLGLAGGKTQYF. In DNA, the CDR3 is TGTGCCAGCAGCTTGGGACTAGCGGGGGGGAAGACCCAGTACTTC. The gene calls are TRBV5-8 and TRBJ2-5, with 14 bases matching TRBD2. Looked up from germline, CDR1 is SGHTS and CDR2 is YDEGEE. Trimming removed 0 bases from V and 6 bases from J; junction bases left unmatched: 1. This CDR3 contains 15 residues.

The chain is built from TRBV30 and TRBJ2-6; no definite D call. V dropped 0 bases and J dropped 1 base, with 10 bases sitting between them. The CDR3 sequence is 16 residues long. Germline values: CDR1 GTSNPN, CDR2 SVGIG (reference sequence). CDR3 nucleotides: TGTGCCTGGAGTGTACTCCCCATTTCTGGGGCCAACGTCCTGACTTTC. This translates into CAWSVLPISGANVLTF.

This clone was observed a single time. The V gene is TRBV14, the J gene TRBJ2-5; 10 bases are shared with TRBD2. V lost 8 bases to trimming and J lost 1 base; unmatched junction nucleotides: 13. CDR1 and CDR2 (germline): SGHDN, FVKESK. CDR3 length: 17 amino acids. CDR3 nucleotide sequence: TGTGCCAGCGCTCCCAGATCGACTAGCGGGTCCCAAGAGACCCAGTACTTC. Translating gives CASAPRSTSGSQETQYF.

J is TRBJ1-1 and V is TRBV6-5, with D unresolved. Trimming removed 0 bases at V and 8 bases at J, with 16 bases between. CDR1 and CDR2 from the germline V gene are MNHEY and SVGAGI. The length of the CDR3 is 15 residues. The DNA of the CDR3 is TGTGCCAGCAGTTACTCGAATCCGGGAAGCTCCGAAGCTTTCTTT. Translation gives CASSYSNPGSSEAFF.

The V gene is TRBV2, the J gene TRBJ1-2; no clear D gene. Germline assignment: CDR1 SNHLY and CDR2 FYNNEI. The CDR3 is 13 amino acids. V was shortened by 4 bases and J by 2 bases, with 8 bases between the two germline ends. The CDR3, as DNA: TGTGCCAGCAGTGTGGGAGGGAACTATGGCTACACCTTC. Residues: CASSVGGNYGYTF.

The chain recombines TRBV4-1 with TRBJ1-5; the match to TRBD1 covers 7 bases. The junction had 10 bases not matched to a gene; V was cut back by 5 bases and J by 0 bases. Germline V CDR1 and CDR2: MGHRA, YSYEKL. The CDR3 is 17 residues long. The chain's CDR3 is CASSRRGLSSSNQPQHF. DNA for the CDR3: TGCGCCAGCAGCAGAAGGGGGCTAAGTTCTAGCAATCAGCCCCAGCATTTT.

The CDR3 protein is CASSEIGETQYF. CDR3 DNA: TGTGCCAGCAGCGAAATAGGGGAGACCCAGTACTTC. The chain has TRBV7-9 and TRBJ2-5; D uncertain. Germline CDR1 reads SEHNR; CDR2 reads FQNEAQ (reference sequence). V lost 5 bases, J lost 5 bases, and 9 bases lay in between. The CDR3 is 12 amino acids.

The chain employs TRBV5-1 and TRBJ2-3, with 13 bases identical to TRBD2. Germline lookup yields CDR1 SGHRS and CDR2 YFSETQ. The CDR3 consists of 16 residues. V lost 2 bases to trimming and J lost 3 bases; unmatched junction nucleotides: 3. The CDR3 reads CASSLRTSGGTDTQYF. The CDR3 coding sequence is TGCGCCAGCAGCTTAAGGACTAGCGGGGGAACAGATACGCAGTATTTT.

CDR3 in amino acids: CAISAWMGTGANVLTF. The DNA for the CDR3 is TGTGCCATCAGTGCTTGGATGGGGACTGGGGCCAACGTCCTGACTTTC. The rearrangement joins TRBV10-3 to TRBJ2-6; D call uncertain. CDR3 length: 16 amino acids. CDR1 and CDR2 (germline): ENHRY, SYGVKD. With 4 bases removed from V and 2 bases from J, the gap between germline ends came to 12 bases.

This chain uses TRBV28 with TRBJ2-7; possibly TRBD2 for D (5 bases). Trimming stripped 5 bases from V and 1 base from J, with 12 bases between. Germline V CDR1 and CDR2: MDHEN, SYDVKM. The CDR3 is 14 amino acids. In DNA, the CDR3 is TGTGCCAGCAGTAGGACGGACTTGTCCTACGAGCAGTACTTC. Its protein is CASSRTDLSYEQYF. Combining the CDR3 with reference TRBV28 and TRBJ2-7 gives the whole variable domain DVKVTQSSRYLVKRTGEKVFLECVQDMDHENMFWYRQDPGLGLRLIYFSYDVKMKEKGDIPEGYSVSREKKERFSLILESASTNQTSMYLCASSRTDLSYEQYFGPGTRLTVT.

V usage is TRBV5-1 and J usage is TRBJ2-1; TRBD2 might be the D (6 bases). The CDR3 runs to 16 residues. Between the trimmed V and J ends, which lost 4 bases and 0 bases, there was a span of 14 bases. Germline CDR1 and CDR2: SGHRS and YFSETQ. The CDR3 DNA reads TGCGCCAGCAGCGGGGGAGGCGGGGACTCCTACAATGAGCAGTTCTTC. Residues: CASSGGGGDSYNEQFF.

About this clone: At one of its ends the junction is not consistent with the germline gene, which may arise from a read error. CDR3 nucleotides: TGCGCCAGCAGTTTGGGAGACAGGGGAAACACCATATATTTT. As protein: CASSLGDRGNTIYF. V is TRBV5-1 and J is TRBJ1-3; TRBD1 is a possible D gene (6 bases). The CDR3 sequence is 14 residues long. In germline, CDR1 is SGHRS, CDR2 YFSETQ.

The rearrangement links TRBV6-6 to TRBJ1-1; unclear D gene. Deletions cut 7 bases from V and 0 bases from J, with 15 bases between. CDR3 size: 15 residues. CDR1 MNHNY and CDR2 SVGAGI come from the germline V gene (reference sequence). CDR3: CASTPRLAMNTEAFF. The DNA of the CDR3 is TGTGCCAGCACGCCACGGCTGGCTATGAACACTGAAGCTTTCTTT.

V is TRBV4-1 and J is TRBJ2-2, with TRBD1 identical over 8 bases. Germline V gene sequence: CDR1 MGHRA, CDR2 YSYEKL. The CDR3 runs 16 residues. The V and J ends lost 5 bases and 1 base, in that order; junction bases with no gene match: 6. CDR3 in amino acids: CASSNPRGRNTGELFF. DNA for the CDR3: TGCGCCAGCAGCAATCCCAGGGGGCGGAACACCGGGGAGCTGTTTTTT.

J is TRBJ2-7 and V is TRBV7-2; the match to TRBD2 covers 10 bases. The germline V gene encodes CDR1 SGHTA and CDR2 FQGNSA. The junction had 6 bases not matched to a gene; V was cut back by 5 bases and J by 2 bases. The CDR3 runs 15 residues. The CDR3 sequence is CASSAAGTSAYEQYF. Here the CDR3 DNA reads TGTGCCAGCAGCGCCGCCGGGACTAGCGCCTACGAGCAGTACTTC.

This CDR3 reads CASSRPQAPQYF. DNA for the CDR3: TGTGCCAGCAGCCGACCCCAGGCCCCCCAGTACTTC. The chain combines TRBV6-5 with TRBJ2-5; no reliable D call. Trimming cost V 6 bases and J 9 bases, with 14 bases left between them. The germline gives CDR1 MNHEY, CDR2 SVGAGI. The CDR3 is 12 amino acids.

The J gene is TRBJ2-3, the V gene TRBV5-1, with TRBD2 as a possible D gene (7 bases). Germline V gene lookup returns CDR1 SGHRS and CDR2 YFSETQ. This CDR3 has 17 amino acids. Trimming removed 0 bases from V and 6 bases from J, with 20 bases in between. DNA for the CDR3: TGCGCCAGCAGCTTGGCCTATATCGGCGGGGGCCAGGATACGCAGTATTTT. Translation: CASSLAYIGGGQDTQYF.